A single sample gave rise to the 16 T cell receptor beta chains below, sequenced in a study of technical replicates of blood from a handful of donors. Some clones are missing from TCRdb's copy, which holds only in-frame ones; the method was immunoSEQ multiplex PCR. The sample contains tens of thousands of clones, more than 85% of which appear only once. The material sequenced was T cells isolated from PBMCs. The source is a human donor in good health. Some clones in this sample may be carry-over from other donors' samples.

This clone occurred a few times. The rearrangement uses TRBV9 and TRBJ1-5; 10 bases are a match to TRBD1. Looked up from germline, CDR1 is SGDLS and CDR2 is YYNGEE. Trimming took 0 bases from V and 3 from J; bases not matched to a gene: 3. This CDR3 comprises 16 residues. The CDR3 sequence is CASSVGGTGVNQPQHF. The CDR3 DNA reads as TGTGCCAGCAGCGTAGGCGGGACAGGGGTCAATCAGCCCCAGCATTTT.

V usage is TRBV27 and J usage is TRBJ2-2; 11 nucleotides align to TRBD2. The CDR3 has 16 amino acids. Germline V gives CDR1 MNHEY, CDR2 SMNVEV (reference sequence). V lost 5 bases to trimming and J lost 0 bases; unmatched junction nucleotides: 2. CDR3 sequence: CASSPLAGANTGELFF. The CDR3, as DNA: TGTGCCAGCAGTCCACTAGCGGGAGCGAACACCGGGGAGCTGTTTTTT.

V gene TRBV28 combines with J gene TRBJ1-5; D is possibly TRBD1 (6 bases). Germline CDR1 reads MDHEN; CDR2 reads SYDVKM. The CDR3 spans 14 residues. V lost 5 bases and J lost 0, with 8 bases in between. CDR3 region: CASSPGDSNQPQHF. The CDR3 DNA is TGTGCCAGCAGTCCAGGGGATAGCAATCAGCCCCAGCATTTT.

The CDR3 reads CAWSVSGSNEQYF. The CDR3 coding sequence is TGTGCCTGGAGTGTAAGCGGGAGTAACGAGCAGTACTTC. The chain couples TRBV30 to TRBJ2-7; 8 bases map to TRBD2. Germline trimming cut 0 bases from V and 5 bases from J; bases unmatched to any gene: 3. Germline-derived CDR1 and CDR2 are GTSNPN and SVGIG (reference sequence). The CDR3 contains 13 residues.

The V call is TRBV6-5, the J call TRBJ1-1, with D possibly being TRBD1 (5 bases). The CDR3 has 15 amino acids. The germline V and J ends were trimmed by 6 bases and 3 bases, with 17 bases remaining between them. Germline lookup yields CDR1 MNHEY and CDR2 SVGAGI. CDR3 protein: CASSGGPLADTEAFF. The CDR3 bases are TGTGCCAGCAGCGGGGGACCGCTCGCGGACACTGAAGCTTTCTTT.

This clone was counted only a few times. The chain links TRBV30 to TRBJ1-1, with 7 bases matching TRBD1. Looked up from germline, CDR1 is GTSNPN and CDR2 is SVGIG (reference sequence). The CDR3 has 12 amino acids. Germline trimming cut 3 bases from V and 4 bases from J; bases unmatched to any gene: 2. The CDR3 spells CAWRTGSTEAFF. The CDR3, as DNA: TGTGCCTGGAGGACAGGGAGCACTGAAGCTTTCTTT.

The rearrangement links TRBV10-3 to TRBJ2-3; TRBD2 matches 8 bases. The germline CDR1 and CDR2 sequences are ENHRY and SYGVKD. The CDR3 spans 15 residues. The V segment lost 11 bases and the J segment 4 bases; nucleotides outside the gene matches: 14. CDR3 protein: CASKTATGGADTQYF. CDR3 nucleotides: TGTGCCTCGAAGACGGCGACGGGGGGGGCAGATACGCAGTATTTT.

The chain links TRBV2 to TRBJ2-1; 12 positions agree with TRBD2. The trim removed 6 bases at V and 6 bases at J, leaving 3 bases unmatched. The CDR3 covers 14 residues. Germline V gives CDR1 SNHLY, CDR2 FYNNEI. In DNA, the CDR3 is TGTGCCAGCAGAGGACTAGCGGGATTCAATGAGCAGTTCTTC. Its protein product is CASRGLAGFNEQFF.

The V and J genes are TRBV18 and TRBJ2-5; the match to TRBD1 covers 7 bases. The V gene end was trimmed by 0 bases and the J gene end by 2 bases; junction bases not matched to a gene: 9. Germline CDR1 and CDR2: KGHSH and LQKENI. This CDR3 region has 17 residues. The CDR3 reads CASSPPPGTVGQETQYF. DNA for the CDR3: TGTGCCAGCTCACCACCCCCCGGGACAGTGGGACAAGAGACCCAGTACTTC.

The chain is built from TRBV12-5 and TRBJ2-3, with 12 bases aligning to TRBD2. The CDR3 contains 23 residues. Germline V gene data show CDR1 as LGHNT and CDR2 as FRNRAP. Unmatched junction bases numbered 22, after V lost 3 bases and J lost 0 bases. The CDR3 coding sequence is TGTGCTAGTGGTTTTAATTCAAGGAAGACTAGCGGGAGCCGAGACCCTAGCACAGATACGCAGTATTTT. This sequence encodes CASGFNSRKTSGSRDPSTDTQYF.

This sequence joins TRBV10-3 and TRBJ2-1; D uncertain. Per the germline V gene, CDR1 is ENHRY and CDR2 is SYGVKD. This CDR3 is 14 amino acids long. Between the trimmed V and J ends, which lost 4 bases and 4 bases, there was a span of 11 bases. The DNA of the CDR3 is TGTGCCATCAGTGTGGGCCAGGCATACAATGAGCAGTTCTTC. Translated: CAISVGQAYNEQFF.

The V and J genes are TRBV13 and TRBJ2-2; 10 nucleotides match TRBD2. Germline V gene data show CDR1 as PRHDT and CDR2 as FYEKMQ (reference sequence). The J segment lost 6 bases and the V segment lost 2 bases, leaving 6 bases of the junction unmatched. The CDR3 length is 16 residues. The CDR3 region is CASSLTGLASSGELFF. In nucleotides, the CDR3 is TGTGCCAGCAGCTTAACGGGACTAGCGTCGTCCGGGGAGCTGTTTTTT.

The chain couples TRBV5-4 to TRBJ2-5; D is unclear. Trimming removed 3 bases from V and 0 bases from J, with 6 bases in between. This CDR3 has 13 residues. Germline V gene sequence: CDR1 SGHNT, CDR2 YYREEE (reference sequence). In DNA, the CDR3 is TGTGCCAGCAGCTCCAGATACCAAGAGACCCAGTACTTC. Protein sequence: CASSSRYQETQYF.

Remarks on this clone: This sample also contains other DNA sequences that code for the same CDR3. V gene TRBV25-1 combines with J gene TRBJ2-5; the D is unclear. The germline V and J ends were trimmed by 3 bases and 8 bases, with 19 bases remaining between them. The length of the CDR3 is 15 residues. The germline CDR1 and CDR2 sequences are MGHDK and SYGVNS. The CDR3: CASSEPRLSIETQYF. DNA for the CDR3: TGTGCCAGCAGTGAGCCCCGGCTTAGCATAGAAACCCAGTACTTC.

The CDR3 bases are TGTGCCAGCAGTTTTATACAGTTGAATGGCTACACCTTC. This codes for CASSFIQLNGYTF. V and J are TRBV28 and TRBJ1-2; no firm D call. Germline CDR1 and CDR2: MDHEN and SYDVKM. The CDR3 is 13 amino acids. Trimming removed 3 bases from V and 6 bases from J, with 11 bases in between.

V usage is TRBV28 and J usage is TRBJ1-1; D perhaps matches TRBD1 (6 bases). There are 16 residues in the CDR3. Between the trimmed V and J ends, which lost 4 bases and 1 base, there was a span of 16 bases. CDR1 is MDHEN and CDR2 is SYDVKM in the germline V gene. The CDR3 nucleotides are TGTGCCAGCAGTTCAGGGGCCCGGGGCTCGAACACTGAAGCTTTCTTT. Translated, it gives CASSSGARGSNTEAFF.